The 9 T cell receptor beta chains below come from one sample, sequenced in a study of cytomegalovirus exposure and HLA in healthy donors. The PCR employed 60 Vbeta primers together with 13 Jbeta primers. Generated by immunoSEQ multiplex PCR, the TCRdb table keeps only in-frame clones and is missing some. The data show about 110,000 clones, approximately 82% seen once. The sequenced sample consisted of PBMCs. These receptors were taken from a man in his thirties or forties in good health and CMV-seropositive.

The chain recombines TRBV6-1 with TRBJ2-7, with TRBD1 matching over 11 bases. Germline V gene data show CDR1 as MNHNS and CDR2 as SASEGT. The CDR3 totals 12 residues. With V trimmed by 9 bases and J by 9 bases, 7 bases remained unmatched. CDR3 bases: TGTGCCAGTGGACAGGGGGCCCTCGCGCAGTACTTC. Translating gives CASGQGALAQYF.

The chain joins TRBV28 to TRBJ1-2; 11 nucleotides match TRBD1. V gave up 4 bases and J gave up 3 bases; unmatched junction bases: 7. In germline, CDR1 is MDHEN, CDR2 SYDVKM. The CDR3 length is 16 residues. The CDR3 here is CASSSFGQGADYGYTF. The CDR3 region has the DNA TGTGCCAGCAGTTCCTTCGGACAGGGGGCAGACTATGGCTACACCTTC.

V is TRBV6-1 and J is TRBJ2-7; 10 nucleotides match TRBD1. Germline trimming cut 3 bases from V and 4 bases from J; bases unmatched to any gene: 6. Germline CDR1 and CDR2: MNHNS and SASEGT. This CDR3 spans 15 amino acids. The CDR3 loop is CASSEPTGGPYEQYF. CDR3 bases: TGTGCCAGCAGTGAGCCGACAGGGGGCCCGTACGAGCAGTACTTC.

The chain couples TRBV2 to TRBJ1-5; 7 nucleotides align to TRBD1. This CDR3 has 12 amino acids. V lost 9 bases to trimming and J lost 7 bases; unmatched junction nucleotides: 6. CDR1 and CDR2 from the germline V gene are SNHLY and FYNNEI. The chain's CDR3 is CASRQGTQPQHF. CDR3 nucleotide sequence: TGTGCCAGTCGACAGGGAACGCAGCCCCAGCATTTT. Drawing the rest from reference TRBV2 and TRBJ1-5, the complete variable domain is EPEVTQTPSHQVTQMGQEVILRCVPISNHLYFYWYRQILGQKVEFLVSFYNNEISEKSEIFDDQFSVERPDGSNFTLKIRSTKLEDSAMYFCASRQGTQPQHFGDGTRLSIL.

V usage is TRBV6-1 and J usage is TRBJ1-1; maybe TRBD1 (5 bases). Trimming removed 8 bases from V and 1 base from J, with 11 bases in between. The CDR3 contains 13 residues. CDR1 and CDR2 (germline): MNHNS, SASEGT. CDR3 coding DNA: TGTGCCAGCGGGGCCTCAACGAACACTGAAGCTTTCTTT. Translating gives CASGASTNTEAFF.

The chain recombines TRBV11-2 with TRBJ2-7; D is ambiguous. With 5 bases removed from V and 0 bases from J, the gap between germline ends came to 8 bases. CDR1 and CDR2 (germline): SGHAT, FQNNGV. The CDR3 contains 13 residues. CDR3 nucleotide sequence: TGTGCCAGCAGCGCTAGGCGCTCCTACGAGCAGTACTTC. Translated: CASSARRSYEQYF.

The CDR3 nucleotides read TGTGCCAGTAGTATGGTGGGACAGGGCTTTTCTGGGGCCAACGTCCTGACTTTC. Amino acids: CASSMVGQGFSGANVLTF. The rearrangement joins TRBV19 to TRBJ2-6; 9 bases are a match to TRBD1. This CDR3 comprises 18 residues. The germline V gene encodes CDR1 LNHDA and CDR2 SQIVND (reference sequence). Losses at the gene ends were 3 bases for V and 1 base for J; bases not matched to a gene: 7.

The gene calls are TRBV2 and TRBJ2-7; D might be TRBD2 (5 bases). Between the trimmed V and J ends, which lost 6 bases and 0 bases, there was a span of 21 bases. There are 17 residues in the CDR3. CDR1 is SNHLY, CDR2 FYNNEI, per germline. CDR3: CASSLSTDGVASYEQYF. In nucleotides, the CDR3 is TGTGCCAGCAGCCTCAGCACGGACGGGGTAGCCTCCTACGAGCAGTACTTC.

The chain couples TRBV19 to TRBJ1-2; a weak D match, TRBD1 (6 bases). CDR1 and CDR2 (germline): LNHDA, SQIVND (reference sequence). CDR3 length: 15 amino acids. Trimming cost V 5 bases and J 1 base, with 14 bases left between them. The CDR3 region is CASSRGGARNYGYTF. DNA of the CDR3: TGTGCCAGTAGTCGGGGGGGGGCGCGTAACTATGGCTACACCTTC.